Here is one TCR beta chain with its context. The sample originates from a study of cytomegalovirus exposure and HLA in healthy donors. It was with 60 Vbeta and 13 Jbeta primers that the PCR ran. Profiling relied on immunoSEQ multiplex PCR, and the TCRdb table lists in-frame clones only, not all of them. The data show roughly 160,000 clones, with less than 90% seen just once and 0.8% to 1.3% held by the top ten. Material for sequencing was PBMCs. The sequence derives from a man under 40 in good health and CMV-seronegative.

CDR3 loop: CASSKRIQAEQYF. The CDR3 region has the DNA TGTGCCAGCAGTAAACGTATACAGGCAGAGCAGTACTTC. The gene calls are TRBV6-5 and TRBJ2-7; a possible D gene is TRBD1 (5 bases). Trimming removed 5 bases from V and 7 bases from J, with 15 bases in between. CDR3 length: 13 residues. From germline, CDR1 is MNHEY and CDR2 SVGAGI.